Presented here are 9 T cell receptor beta chains from one specimen sequenced in a study of shared clonotypes between healthy human individuals. Naive CD8 cells lacked CD45RO, underwent positive selection for CCR7 and left out terminally differentiated effector memory CD45RA+ cells. The protocol was immunoSEQ multiplex PCR, while the TCRdb copy is restricted to in-frame clones and leaves out a portion. The sample carries roughly 2,000,000 clones, about 95% recorded once. Sample: naive CD8+ T cells sorted from blood. The receptors here all came from a man aged 18 to 29 in good health.

The V gene is TRBV9, the J gene TRBJ2-5; the D gene is possibly TRBD2 (6 bases). Germline CDR1 reads SGDLS; CDR2 reads YYNGEE. This CDR3 spans 15 amino acids. V was pared by 2 bases and J by 1 base, with 12 bases between. In nucleotides, the CDR3 is TGTGCCAGCAGCGTGGGTAGCGGATCCCAAGAGACCCAGTACTTC. Translation gives CASSVGSGSQETQYF.

The V and J genes are TRBV27 and TRBJ2-3; TRBD2 agrees at 12 bases. CDR3 length equals 16 residues. The V and J ends lost 6 bases and 4 bases, in that order; junction bases with no gene match: 8. CDR1 is MNHEY, CDR2 SMNVEV, per germline (reference sequence). This CDR3 is CASRPLAGGPADTQYF. The CDR3 coding sequence is TGTGCCAGCAGGCCTCTAGCGGGAGGGCCAGCAGATACGCAGTATTTT.

The chain's CDR3 is CASSSGNSQETQYF. In nucleotides, the CDR3 is TGTGCCAGCAGCTCAGGGAACTCTCAAGAGACCCAGTACTTC. J is TRBJ2-5 and V is TRBV13, with a tentative D call TRBD1 (5 bases). This CDR3 has 14 residues. V shed 4 bases and J shed 2 bases, with 11 bases lying between them. Per the germline V gene, CDR1 is PRHDT and CDR2 is FYEKMQ (reference sequence).

The chain links TRBV7-2 to TRBJ1-2; no reliable D call. CDR3 size: 13 residues. Germline assignment: CDR1 SGHTA and CDR2 FQGNSA. With 1 base removed from V and 6 bases from J, the gap between germline ends came to 9 bases. The CDR3 loop is CASSLGTVHGYTF. The CDR3 region has the DNA TGTGCCAGCAGCTTAGGTACTGTCCATGGCTACACCTTC.

The chain uses TRBV11-2 and TRBJ2-1; D ambiguous. The CDR3 spans 15 residues. Germline CDR1 SGHAT, CDR2 FQNNGV. The V end lost 6 bases, the J end lost 5 bases, and 17 bases lay between the germline ends. The CDR3 spells CASSFHGPLNNEQFF. The CDR3 nucleotides are TGTGCCAGCAGTTTCCACGGACCCTTAAACAATGAGCAGTTCTTC.

This clone came up a few times. The V call is TRBV7-2, the J call TRBJ1-2, with D possibly TRBD1 on 6 matching bases. Looked up from germline, CDR1 is SGHTA and CDR2 is FQGNSA. This CDR3 contains 13 residues. The V end lost 1 base, the J end lost 4 bases, and 7 bases lay between the germline ends. The CDR3 reads CASSLEGGYGYTF. The CDR3 bases are TGTGCCAGCAGCTTAGAAGGGGGCTATGGCTACACCTTC.

The chain has TRBV7-9 and TRBJ2-1; weak D call: TRBD2 (6 bases). V gave up 4 bases and J gave up 4 bases, with 14 bases separating them. Germline CDR1 is SEHNR and CDR2 is FQNEAQ (reference sequence). The CDR3 is 15 residues long. DNA of the CDR3: TGTGCCAGCAGCTCCCCCGGGGGTTGGTACAATGAGCAGTTCTTC. Translating gives CASSSPGGWYNEQFF.

The chain employs TRBV4-2 and TRBJ1-3, with D hard to call. V was clipped by 0 bases and J by 0 bases, with 6 bases between them. CDR3 length: 15 amino acids. Germline loops: CDR1 LGHNA, CDR2 YNFKEQ. The DNA for the CDR3 is TGTGCCAGCAGCCAAGAAGAACACTCTGGAAACACCATATATTTT. It codes for CASSQEEHSGNTIYF.

The chain has TRBV7-2 and TRBJ1-6, with TRBD1 matching 10 bases. The CDR3 length is 15 residues. Losses at the gene ends were 4 bases for V and 10 bases for J; bases not matched to a gene: 7. The V gene's germline CDR1 is SGHTA and CDR2 FQGNSA. As DNA, the CDR3 is TGTGCCAGCAGCTGGGGGGGGACAGGGGTATCACCCCTCCACTTT. Translation gives CASSWGGTGVSPLHF.